This T cell receptor (beta chain) came from a study of cytomegalovirus exposure and HLA in healthy donors. Study overall: A prior study identified approximately 120 million unique TCR beta sequences from about 179 million T cells. Study findings and constraints: HLA-A and HLA-B allele assignments for most subjects were reportedly predicted accurately using TCR beta sequences. Reports showed the classifier diagnosing cytomegalovirus status with high specificity and sensitivity.

The count of this clone is one. Its antigen is as yet unknown. The V gene's germline CDR1 is SGHDT and CDR2 YYEEEE. The CDR3 consists of 12 residues. Trimming took 0 bases from V and 7 from J, leaving 7 bases between them. The primer mix had 60 Vbeta and 13 Jbeta primers. Some clones are missing from TCRdb's copy, which holds only in-frame ones; the method was immunoSEQ multiplex PCR. The data contain 150,000 or so clones, 86% of them singletons. The sample was PBMCs. The sequence was obtained from a woman younger than 30 in good health and CMV-seronegative. The chain carries TRBV5-6 and TRBJ1-2; D not resolved. The CDR3 region is CASSLDGGGYTF. In DNA form, the CDR3 reads TGTGCCAGCAGCTTGGATGGAGGTGGCTACACCTTC.